The rows below give T cell receptor beta chains drawn from one sample of a study of PD-1 blockade in mismatch repair-deficient tumors. These TCRs are of unknown antigen specificity. Clones were sequenced by immunoSEQ multiplex PCR, and TCRdb holds only the in-frame ones, with some missing. The table lists roughly 10,000 clones, over 70% of them singletons, with less than 15% in the top ten. The input for sequencing was cells cultured in vitro, taken from a patient treated with pembrolizumab. Source of these receptors: an adult with mismatch repair-deficient cancer. Each CDR3 is given with its conserved first and last residue. The D gene is left open where the match is weak. Rows give clone size only sometimes, using once, few, many, or a class for an expanded clone.

D gene | J gene | CDR3 length | clone size | V gene | CDR3 protein | CDR3 DNA
- | TRBJ2-7 | 18 | - | TRBV4-1 | CASSQVERAAGQSYEQYF | TGCGCCAGCAGCCAAGTGGAGCGGGCAGCGGGACAATCCTACGAGCAGTACTTC
- | TRBJ1-4 | 14 | - | TRBV6-5 | CASSRTGTNEKLFF | TGTGCCAGCAGCCGCACGGGAACTAATGAAAAACTGTTTTTT
- | TRBJ2-5 | 15 | - | TRBV25-1 | CASRPAGQIKETQYF | TGTGCCAGCCGCCCCGCCGGACAGATCAAAGAGACCCAGTACTTC
TRBD1 | TRBJ1-6 | 15 | - | TRBV7-9 | CASSLNGQENSPLHF | TGTGCCAGCAGCTTAAACGGACAGGAGAATTCACCCCTCCACTTT
- | TRBJ2-7 | 13 | - | TRBV7-9 | CASRKESSYEQYF | TGTGCCAGCAGGAAAGAGAGCTCCTACGAGCAGTACTTC
- | TRBJ2-5 | 13 | - | TRBV7-3 | CASSRGGVRTQYF | TGTGCCAGCAGCCGCGGTGGGGTGCGGACCCAGTACTTC
- | TRBJ2-2 | 13 | few | TRBV29-1 | CSGRPAQTGELFF | TGCAGCGGCCGACCAGCACAAACCGGGGAGCTGTTTTTT
TRBD2 | TRBJ2-7 | 14 | once | TRBV27 | CASSNRDYTYEQYF | TGTGCCAGCAGTAATAGGGACTATACCTACGAGCAGTACTTC
- | TRBJ2-7 | 13 | - | TRBV28 | CASSTLDKIEQYF | TGTGCCAGCAGTACCTTGGACAAGATAGAGCAGTACTTC
- | TRBJ2-5 | 13 | medium-sized | TRBV27 | CASSYGPVETQYF | TGTGCCAGCAGTTATGGACCCGTGGAGACCCAGTACTTC
- | TRBJ2-6 | 14 | once | TRBV19 | CASIDSSGANVLTF | TGTGCCAGCATTGACAGCTCTGGGGCCAACGTCCTGACTTTC
TRBD1 | TRBJ1-3 | 15 | - | TRBV11-3 | CASSLGQGAGNTIYF | TGTGCCAGCAGCTTAGGCCAGGGGGCTGGAAACACCATATATTTT
TRBD2 | TRBJ2-7 | 16 | once | TRBV19 | CASSSTTSGRSYEQYF | TGTGCCAGTAGTTCAACGACTAGCGGGAGAAGCTACGAGCAGTACTTC
- | TRBJ1-1 | 14 | - | TRBV6-1 | CASRHYIGGTEAFF | TGTGCCAGCAGACATTATATCGGGGGCACTGAAGCTTTCTTT
- | TRBJ1-1 | 13 | - | TRBV9 | CASSSNSEPEAFF | TGTGCCAGCAGCTCAAACAGCGAACCTGAAGCTTTCTTT
- | TRBJ1-1 | 13 | once | TRBV6-1 | CASPGQQNTEAFF | TGTGCCAGCCCGGGACAACAGAACACTGAAGCTTTCTTT
- | TRBJ2-7 | 16 | few | TRBV18 | CASSLPPGLSSYEQYF | TGTGCCAGCTCACTACCTCCAGGACTGAGCTCCTACGAGCAGTACTTC
- | TRBJ2-7 | 16 | once | TRBV27 | CASSFQSTGIPYEQYF | TGTGCCAGCAGTTTCCAGTCCACAGGGATCCCCTACGAGCAGTACTTC
- | TRBJ2-2 | 14 | - | TRBV30 | CAWSPAANTGELFF | TGTGCCTGGAGTCCCGCAGCGAACACCGGGGAGCTGTTTTTT
TRBD2 | TRBJ2-1 | 18 | - | TRBV28 | CASRPGGTLATLYNEQFF | TGTGCCAGCAGACCCGGGGGGACCCTAGCGACCCTCTACAATGAGCAGTTCTTC
- | TRBJ1-2 | 16 | - | TRBV1 | CTSSQEGQGGSYGYTF | TGCACCAGCAGCCAAGAGGGGCAGGGAGGCTCCTATGGCTACACCTTC
- | TRBJ2-7 | 13 | - | TRBV6-6 | CASSYGQTYEQYF | TGTGCCAGCAGTTACGGGCAGACCTACGAGCAGTACTTC
- | TRBJ1-1 | 13 | - | TRBV5-1 | CASSDLGYTEAFF | TGCGCCAGCAGCGACCTCGGGTACACTGAAGCTTTCTTT
- | TRBJ2-3 | 15 | - | TRBV2 | CASRTPHKSTDTQYF | TGTGCCAGCAGGACGCCACACAAAAGCACAGATACGCAGTATTTT
TRBD2 | TRBJ2-1 | 15 | - | TRBV6-5 | CASSYSTSGSTEQFF | TGTGCCAGCAGTTACTCCACTAGCGGGAGCACTGAGCAGTTCTTC